Below are 15 T cell receptor beta chains sequenced from a single sample in a study of T-cell reconstitution after alpha-beta-depleted transplantation in children. As it was prepared, the TCRbeta library received unique molecular identifiers. TCRdb re-derived calls from the PCR reads in MiXCR, one entry per CDR3 protein. The sample gives almost 500,000 distinct CDR3 sequences, about 10% of which show up once; around 2% is in the top ten. This specimen consisted of PBMCs, obtained before TCRalphabeta/CD19-depleted stem cell transplant. These receptors originate from a child aged 2-15 years with inherited bone marrow failure, due to receive a stem cell transplant.

This clonotype was seen only a few times. CDR3 coding DNA: TGTGCCACCACCCAAGATCTTCCAGGGGGTTGGGGGTATGGCTACACCTTC. It specifies CATTQDLPGGWGYGYTF. V gene TRBV3-1 combines with J gene TRBJ1-2; TRBD1 matches 7 bases. This CDR3 comprises 17 residues. CDR1 is LGHDT, CDR2 YNNKEL, per germline (reference sequence). V lost 10 bases and J lost 5; bases outside the gene matches: 22.

This clonotype was found many times. V and J are TRBV4-3 and TRBJ2-7; D ambiguous. Germline assignment: CDR1 LGHNA and CDR2 YSLEER. CDR3 length: 13 residues. Trimming cost V 3 bases and J 2 bases, with 8 bases left between them. CDR3 in DNA: TGCGCCAGCAGCCAGAATCTTGCCTACGAGCAGTACTTC. It is translated as CASSQNLAYEQYF.

This clonotype appeared many times. The genes are TRBV28 and TRBJ2-3; tentatively, D is TRBD1 or TRBD2 (5 bases each). Trimming left V 7 bases short and J 4 bases short, with 12 bases between. The CDR3 spans 13 residues. From germline, CDR1 is MDHEN and CDR2 SYDVKM. Here the CDR3 reads CASIKRGPDTQYF. CDR3 sequence (DNA): TGTGCCAGCATCAAACGGGGCCCAGATACGCAGTATTTT.

Remarks on this clonotype: This sequence may be a read error, since a much larger clone differs from it by one base. The V gene is TRBV15, the J gene TRBJ2-2; D possibly corresponds to TRBD2 (6 bases). With 5 bases removed from V and 1 base from J, the gap between germline ends came to 14 bases. The CDR3 is made up of 16 amino acids. Germline V gives CDR1 LNHNV, CDR2 YYDKDF (reference sequence). CDR3 in DNA: TGTGCCACCAGCGCGGCGGGGACCCAGAACACCGGGGAGCTGTTTTTT. It yields the protein CATSAAGTQNTGELFF.

This clonotype was picked up a small number of times. This chain uses TRBV4-2 with TRBJ2-3; 8 bases match TRBD2. The ends lost 1 base at V and 4 bases at J; junction bases unmatched: 13. Germline V lookup: CDR1 LGHNA, CDR2 YNFKEQ. The CDR3 runs to 18 residues. The CDR3 bases are TGTGCCAGCAGCCAAGGTGTGGCGGCGGGAGGTGGCGCAGATACGCAGTATTTT. It is translated as CASSQGVAAGGGADTQYF.

This clonotype was picked up many times. The chain recombines TRBV6-5 with TRBJ1-1; D not certain. The CDR3 has 14 amino acids. Germline CDR1 reads MNHEY; CDR2 reads SVGAGI. Trimming left V 0 bases short and J 7 bases short, with 12 bases between. The CDR3, as DNA: TGTGCCAGCAGTTACTCGTCAGTGTACGGTGAAGCTTTCTTT. Protein product: CASSYSSVYGEAFF.

This clonotype was counted ten times or more. The V and J genes are TRBV12-3 or TRBV12-4 and TRBJ1-2, with D perhaps TRBD1 (5 bases). The V gene lost 3 bases and the J gene lost 7 bases, with 9 bases spanning the gap. This CDR3 comprises 12 residues. The CDR3 region has the DNA TGTGCCAGCAGTTTTACAGGTACTGGCTACACCTTC. It codes for CASSFTGTGYTF.

This clonotype was seen many times. This chain uses TRBV6-5 with TRBJ1-1; possibly TRBD1 for D (6 bases). The V gene lost 0 bases and the J gene lost 9 bases, with 17 bases spanning the gap. The germline V gene has CDR1 MNHEY and CDR2 SVGAGI. The CDR3 runs 15 residues. Here the CDR3 DNA reads TGTGCCAGCAGTTACTCGATCCGAGGGGGGCGGAAAGCTTTCTTT. This encodes CASSYSIRGGRKAFF.

The sample holds many counts of this clonotype. The chain combines TRBV5-1 with TRBJ2-2; TRBD2 matches at 10 bases. Germline CDR1 reads SGHRS; CDR2 reads YFSETQ. The CDR3 covers 18 residues. Trimming took 0 bases from V and 4 from J; bases not matched to a gene: 9. This CDR3 is CASSLVEAGTSVTGELFF. The CDR3 region has the DNA TGCGCCAGCAGCTTGGTCGAAGCCGGGACTAGCGTCACCGGGGAGCTGTTTTTT.

This clonotype was seen ten or more times. J is TRBJ2-3 and V is TRBV13; D not resolved. Trimming stripped 5 bases from V and 0 bases from J, with 6 bases between. CDR1 PRHDT and CDR2 FYEKMQ come from the germline V gene (reference sequence). The CDR3 spans 13 residues. The CDR3 DNA is TGTGCCAGCAGCGACGGGAGCACAGATACGCAGTATTTT. Its translation is CASSDGSTDTQYF.

This clonotype came up many times. The V and J genes are TRBV4-1 and TRBJ2-3; the match to TRBD2 covers 9 bases. From germline, CDR1 is MGHRA and CDR2 YSYEKL. This CDR3 contains 16 residues. V dropped 2 bases and J dropped 1; count of bases not matched to a gene: 4. This CDR3 is CASSQIAGDGTDTQYF. In nucleotides, the CDR3 is TGCGCCAGCAGCCAAATAGCGGGAGACGGCACAGATACGCAGTATTTT.

The chain carries TRBV12-3 or TRBV12-4 and TRBJ1-2, with D uncertain. The CDR3 spans 12 residues. Trimming removed 5 bases from V and 4 bases from J, with 8 bases in between. Written as DNA, the CDR3 is TGTGCCAGCAGTCGGACCGCCTATGGCTACACCTTC. Translation: CASSRTAYGYTF.

This clonotype appeared many times. The V call is TRBV5-1, the J call TRBJ2-2; D is possibly TRBD2 (6 bases). Germline loops: CDR1 SGHRS, CDR2 YFSETQ. V was pared by 2 bases and J by 3 bases, with 11 bases between. The CDR3 contains 15 residues. DNA for the CDR3: TGCGCCAGCAGCTTTGTCCTAGCGTACACCGGGGAGCTGTTTTTT. Protein sequence: CASSFVLAYTGELFF.

This clonotype was observed many times. V gene TRBV6-2 or TRBV6-3 combines with J gene TRBJ2-7; weak D call: TRBD2 (5 bases). Germline assignment: CDR1 MNHEY and CDR2 SVGEGT. The CDR3 is 13 residues long. V lost 7 bases to trimming and J lost 0 bases, with 10 bases between them. The CDR3, as DNA: TGTGCCAGCATGAGAGCGGACTCCTACGAGCAGTACTTC. It specifies CASMRADSYEQYF.

The chain carries TRBV19 and TRBJ1-5; D possibly corresponds to TRBD1 (6 bases). The CDR3 has 16 amino acids. Looked up from germline, CDR1 is LNHDA and CDR2 is SQIVND (reference sequence). Trimming took 1 base from V and 2 from J, leaving 12 bases between them. The CDR3 loop reads CASSIGGRGRNQPQHF. For the CDR3, the DNA is TGTGCCAGTAGTATAGGGGGCAGGGGACGCAATCAGCCCCAGCATTTT. Full variable domain (remainder filled in from reference TRBV19 and TRBJ1-5): DGGITQSPKYLFRKEGQNVTLSCEQNLNHDAMYWYRQDPGQGLRLIYYSQIVNDFQKGDIAEGYSVSREKKESFPLTVTSAQKNPTAFYLCASSIGGRGRNQPQHFGDGTRLSIL.